Given below is one T cell receptor beta chain in context. In its sample, this clonotype was seen a few times. Its antigen has not been determined. No much larger clone is present one base from it, and per-base qualities are unavailable. Reading the germline V gene (reference sequence) gives CDR1 SEHNR and CDR2 FQNEAQ. V was cut back by 4 bases and J by 3 bases, leaving a gap of 13 bases between them. From cysteine to phenylalanine, the CDR3 is 14 amino acids long. The sequence is cut down to CDR3 DNA, 42 bases in frame from base 1. The data originate from a study of blood T cells in healthy people across ages (dated by TCRdb to about 2015). Context from the whole study: In model experiments, template switching captured about one uniquely barcoded TCR beta cDNA molecule for every two T cells. Using deep sequencing normalized with unique cDNA molecular identifiers, the study measured how TCR beta repertoire diversity changes with age. Four age groups were formed from the donors: young (average approximately 16 years), middle-aged (around 37), aged (around 68) and long-lived (around 82). To avoid experimental bias, donors of different ages were randomly spread across the sequencing lanes. The study analyzed two additional independent replicas of 1 million unique cDNA reads from the same blood draw for two donors, one aged 18 to 29 and one aged 80 or older.

Donors were roughly 40 systemically healthy Caucasian individuals from Russia aged roughly 6 to 90 years. Approximately 10 milliliters of peripheral blood were collected from each donor into EDTA-treated Vacutainer tubes. Ficoll-Paque density-gradient centrifugation was used to isolate PBMCs, with at least 6.5 million per sample. Total RNA, at least 5 micrograms per sample, was extracted from PBMCs with Trizol reagent. For every donor, an aliquot of PBMCs went through flow cytometry to measure the percentages of naive CD45RAhigh/CD27high T cells. Study-level results and caveats: Because donor CMV infection status was unknown, age-related changes in expanded clonotypes were potentially confounded. Compared with the aged group, the long-lived group had more naive CD4+ T cells, fewer expanded clones and increased TCR diversity, a pattern suggesting age selection. Because profiling used bulk unsorted PBMCs, naive and antigen-experienced compartments could not be compared conclusively. Estimates of total diversity from one million sequenced T cells were regarded as lower bounds and underestimates. There was a strong correlation between observed TCR beta diversity and the percentage of naive T cells measured by flow cytometry. Observed TCR beta diversity per million T cells fell roughly linearly with age, and a significant reduction was already apparent by age around 40.

Libraries were made using 5' RACE. TCRdb names Illumina HiSeq 2500 as the instrument used. The second PCR ran for roughly 7 to 11 cycles and used a J-beta primer mix along with a sample-barcoded 5' primer. A template-switch 5' adaptor carrying 12 random nucleotides introduced a unique molecular identifier onto each TCR beta cDNA molecule. Each sample yielded at least 3 million CDR3-containing paired-end reads. The Mint cDNA synthesis kit, primed by a TRBC-specific oligonucleotide, was used to synthesize first-strand cDNA from all RNA. After uracil-DNA glycosylase treatment, a first 18-cycle PCR used universal primers M1SS and BC2_uni_R on all cDNA. Turning to the authors' computational methods: Normalization of each sample was performed by random selection of 1 million high-quality reads, each carrying a distinct molecular identifier. Instead of being binned into consensus sequences, reads that shared molecular identifiers were thrown out. CDR3 identification, clonotype clustering and error correction used MiTCR with a Q25 quality threshold and the strictest error-elimination algorithm. A nonparametric unseen species model using Euler transformation provided a lower-bound estimate of total TCR beta diversity. Clones were called with MiXCR by TCRdb after fastp trimmed the public reads at Q25, and only in-frame beta chains were retained. Every CDR3 protein is listed once, alongside the most common genes and DNA of its rows. These V and J calls originate from TCRdb's pipeline instead of the authors' own analysis. The sample table shows around 600,000 distinct CDR3 sequences, and under 55% are seen once. The ten top clones hold under 30% of the sample.

Specimen: blood. This receptor was taken from a man older than 75 in good health. This chain joins TRBV7-9 to TRBJ2-7; the D segment could be TRBD1, given 7 matching bases. The CDR3 is CASSWGDRGYEQYF. The DNA sequence is given as TGTGCCAGCAGCTGGGGGGACAGAGGCTACGAGCAGTACTTC.